This entry is about one T cell receptor beta chain. A junction end diverges from the germline sequence, so it may reflect a read error. The data derive from a study of tumor and adjacent non-tumor tissue in lung cancer. Looking at the study overall: The cohort had about a dozen adenocarcinoma, a couple of squamous cell and 1 small cell patients.

There are 15 residues in the CDR3. CDR1 and CDR2 from the germline V gene are SQVTM and ANQGSEA. TCRbeta libraries were built with three rounds of nested PCR, modified from ARM-PCR. TCRdb re-called the multiplex PCR reads with MiXCR, one entry per CDR3 protein. This table has approximately 76,000 distinct CDR3 sequences, about two thirds appearing once. This sample's RNA came from whole unsorted tissue. The chain combines TRBV29-1 with TRBJ1-5; 9 bases are shared with TRBD1. Source material: lung tumor tissue. The clonotype was recovered from a woman between 65 and 79 years old with non-small cell lung cancer. The CDR3: CSVGTGSATSQPQHF. The CDR3 DNA follows: TGTAGCGTTGGGACAGGGAGCGCTACTTCCCAGCCCCAGCATTTT.